Shown below are 19 T cell receptor beta chains from a single sample sequenced in a study of radiotherapy plus CTLA-4 blockade in lung cancer. Repertoires were generated with immunoSEQ multiplex PCR, while TCRdb's copy carries only in-frame clones and drops some. The sample holds approximately 78,000 clones; around four fifths are singletons and the top ten take more than 7%. This specimen consisted of peripheral blood, obtained from a patient treated with radiotherapy plus ipilimumab. These receptors were collected from a human donor with non-small cell lung cancer who had a complete response to radiotherapy plus ipilimumab.

The chain carries TRBV30 and TRBJ1-4; D call uncertain. The CDR3 extends over 14 amino acids. Germline loops: CDR1 GTSNPN, CDR2 SVGIG (reference sequence). This chain's CDR3 is CALSSDTFYEKLFF. The CDR3 DNA reads as TGTGCTCTCAGCTCCGACACATTTTATGAAAAACTGTTTTTT. The variable domain in full, completed from reference TRBV30 and TRBJ1-4, reads SQTIHQWPATLVQPVGSPLSLECTVEGTSNPNLYWYRQAAGRGLQLLFYSVGIGQISSEVPQNLSASRPQDRQFILSSKKLLLSDSGFYLCALSSDTFYEKLFFGSGTQLSVL.

The chain joins TRBV7-9 to TRBJ2-7; TRBD1 matches at 10 bases. The J call is uncertain, as TRBJ2-1 better fits the DNA end. Germline values: CDR1 SEHNR, CDR2 FQNEAQ (reference sequence). The CDR3 sequence is 14 residues long. The CDR3 DNA is TGTGCCAGCAGCTCGAGGGGACAGGGGAATGAGCAGTTCTTC. It is translated as CASSSRGQGNEQFF.

This rearrangement joins TRBV9 to TRBJ2-3; 10 positions match TRBD2. Germline assignment: CDR1 SGDLS and CDR2 YYNGEE. V lost 4 bases, J lost 3 bases, and 5 bases stayed unmatched. This CDR3 has 15 residues. The CDR3 DNA is TGTGCCAGCAGCCCCCGGACTAGCGGAACAGATACGCAGTATTTT. Translation gives CASSPRTSGTDTQYF. The variable domain in full, with the rest retrieved from reference TRBV9 and TRBJ2-3, is DSGVTQTPKHLITATGQRVTLRCSPRSGDLSVYWYQQSLDQGLQFLIQYYNGEERAKGNILERFSAQQFPDLHSELNLSSLELGDSALYFCASSPRTSGTDTQYFGPGTRLTVL.

This chain connects TRBV11-2 to TRBJ2-7; TRBD2 might be the D (6 bases). Germline lookup yields CDR1 SGHAT and CDR2 FQNNGV. The CDR3 covers 14 residues. V dropped 6 bases and J dropped 5 bases, with 17 bases sitting between them. The CDR3 here is CASSQEGFRDEQYF. The CDR3 DNA reads as TGTGCCAGCAGTCAGGAGGGGTTCCGGGACGAGCAGTACTTC. Using reference TRBV11-2 and TRBJ2-7 for the parts outside the CDR3, the full variable domain is EAGVAQSPRYKIIEKRQSVAFWCNPISGHATLYWYQQILGQGPKLLIQFQNNGVVDDSQLPKDRFSAERLKGVDSTLKIQPAKLEDSAVYLCASSQEGFRDEQYFGPGTRLTVT.

The genes are TRBV29-1 and TRBJ1-2; 8 bases align to TRBD1. Looked up from germline, CDR1 is SQVTM and CDR2 is ANQGSEA. The CDR3 contains 12 residues. The trim removed 6 bases at V and 8 bases at J, leaving 8 bases unmatched. CDR3 in DNA: TGCAGCGTCGCCAGGGGGCAAGGAGGCTACACCTTC. Translating gives CSVARGQGGYTF.

The V gene is TRBV19, the J gene TRBJ1-2, with D perhaps matching TRBD1 (5 bases). Germline assignment: CDR1 LNHDA and CDR2 SQIVND (reference sequence). Between the trimmed V and J ends, which lost 4 bases and 2 bases, there was a span of 8 bases. The CDR3 consists of 13 residues. The CDR3 region is CASSTGRNYGYTF. Written as DNA, the CDR3 is TGTGCCAGTAGTACGGGACGGAACTATGGCTACACCTTC.

The chain has TRBV30 and TRBJ2-1; D might be TRBD1 (6 bases). Germline V CDR1 and CDR2: GTSNPN, SVGIG (reference sequence). Deletions cut 0 bases from V and 5 bases from J, with 14 bases between. The CDR3 extends over 15 amino acids. The CDR3 region has the DNA TGTGCCTGGAGTGTATTGGGGGCAAGACACAATGAGCAGTTCTTC. Translating gives CAWSVLGARHNEQFF.

This chain joins TRBV5-1 and TRBJ2-7, with D possibly matching TRBD2 (7 bases). The CDR3 consists of 12 residues. The V gene lost 3 bases and the J gene lost 6 bases, with 10 bases spanning the gap. The germline CDR1 and CDR2 sequences are SGHRS and YFSETQ. CDR3 nucleotides: TGCGCCAGCAGCTCGGCGGGGGCCGAGCAGTACTTC. Translating it yields CASSSAGAEQYF. Full variable domain (outside the CDR3, taken from reference TRBV5-1 and TRBJ2-7): KAGVTQTPRYLIKTRGQQVTLSCSPISGHRSVSWYQQTPGQGLQFLFEYFSETQRNKGNFPGRFSGRQFSNSRSEMNVSTLELGDSALYLCASSSAGAEQYFGPGTRLTVT.

The gene calls are TRBV9 and TRBJ1-1; D may be TRBD1 (5 bases). CDR1 and CDR2 from the germline V gene are SGDLS and YYNGEE. Trimming shortened V by 4 bases and J by 1 base, and 8 bases separated the two germline ends. The CDR3 runs 13 residues. DNA of the CDR3: TGTGCCAGCAGCACCGGACAGAACACTGAAGCTTTCTTT. It specifies CASSTGQNTEAFF.

The chain is built from TRBV6-5 and TRBJ1-6; D ambiguous. This CDR3 is 14 amino acids long. Germline V gene lookup returns CDR1 MNHEY and CDR2 SVGAGI. The germline V and J ends were trimmed by 7 bases and 10 bases, with 17 bases remaining between them. The DNA for the CDR3 is TGTGCCAGCACCCGGGCCCCTTTCCAATCACCCCTCCACTTT. Protein sequence: CASTRAPFQSPLHF.

The chain has TRBV5-1 and TRBJ1-1; 7 bases align to TRBD1. This CDR3 spans 15 amino acids. The trim removed 3 bases at V and 2 bases at J, leaving 7 bases unmatched. From germline, CDR1 is SGHRS and CDR2 YFSETQ. In DNA form, the CDR3 reads TGCGCCAGCAGCTCCCACAGGGGCTCCAACACTGAAGCTTTCTTT. The encoded protein is CASSSHRGSNTEAFF.

J is TRBJ2-1 and V is TRBV7-2; D may match TRBD1 or TRBD2 (5 bases each). This CDR3 spans 15 amino acids. Germline V gives CDR1 SGHTA, CDR2 FQGNSA. With 6 bases removed from V and 3 bases from J, the gap between germline ends came to 15 bases. The CDR3 coding sequence is TGTGCCAGCAGTAGGGACGGCAGGGACTACAATGAGCAGTTCTTC. Encoded protein: CASSRDGRDYNEQFF.

This chain links TRBV19 with TRBJ1-2; D is perhaps TRBD1 (6 bases). The CDR3 contains 15 residues. V lost 7 bases and J 2 bases, leaving 17 bases between the germline ends. Germline V CDR1 and CDR2: LNHDA, SQIVND (reference sequence). CDR3 sequence reads: CASTPQGTGNYGYTF. CDR3 in DNA: TGTGCCAGTACCCCGCAGGGGACGGGCAACTATGGCTACACCTTC.

This clone showed up just once. The rearrangement links TRBV11-3 to TRBJ1-4; 9 bases line up with TRBD1. This CDR3 spans 15 amino acids. With 5 bases clipped from V and 5 bases from J, the junction kept 6 bases outside the gene matches. CDR1 and CDR2 from the germline V gene are SGHNT and YENEEA. The CDR3 nucleotides are TGTGCCAGCAGCCGCCGGACAGGGGAGAATGAAAAACTGTTTTTT. Its protein product is CASSRRTGENEKLFF.

The chain has TRBV7-9 and TRBJ1-2; D not resolved. This CDR3 has 15 residues. Germline CDR1 reads SEHNR; CDR2 reads FQNEAQ (reference sequence). Trimming took off 4 bases at V and 0 bases at J, with 12 bases between the two ends. The CDR3 region has the DNA TGTGCCAGCAGCTCCGAGACGGTAGCTAACTATGGCTACACCTTC. It codes for CASSSETVANYGYTF.

The chain is built from TRBV4-3 and TRBJ2-2; no firm D call. This CDR3 has 13 residues. CDR1 LGHNA and CDR2 YSLEER come from the germline V gene. Trimming took off 0 bases at V and 4 bases at J, with 3 bases between the two ends. The CDR3 DNA reads as TGCGCCAGCAGCCAAGATCGCACCGGGGAGCTGTTTTTT. It specifies CASSQDRTGELFF.

This sequence joins TRBV6-1 and TRBJ2-1; D call uncertain. CDR1 is MNHNS, CDR2 SASEGT, per germline. V was clipped by 6 bases and J by 0 bases, with 9 bases between them. This CDR3 is built from 14 residues. The CDR3 DNA is TGTGCCAGCAGATTACCGAGCTCCTACAATGAGCAGTTCTTC. Amino acids: CASRLPSSYNEQFF.

The CDR3 protein is CASSLSGQGAGGYTF. In DNA form, the CDR3 reads TGTGCCAGCAGCTTGTCCGGACAGGGGGCGGGTGGCTACACCTTC. The V and J genes are TRBV5-5 and TRBJ1-2, with 11 bases matching TRBD1. Germline CDR1 SGHKS, CDR2 YYEKEE (reference sequence). The CDR3 is 15 amino acids. After removal of 1 base from V and 7 bases from J, the junction contained 6 bases not matched to a gene.

The chain is built from TRBV29-1 and TRBJ1-2, with D possibly being TRBD1 (5 bases). CDR3 size: 15 residues. V lost 3 bases, J lost 6 bases, and 20 bases lay in between. Germline values: CDR1 SQVTM, CDR2 ANQGSEA. The CDR3 bases are TGCAGCGTTGATCCCGTTTCTAGGGGCGCTAATGGCTACACCTTC. Its protein is CSVDPVSRGANGYTF.